Below are 9 T cell receptor beta chains sequenced from a single sample in a study of breast tumors, draining lymph nodes, adjacent tissues. Samples came from axillary lymph nodes draining the breast cancer. TCRdb reprocessed the multiplex PCR reads via MiXCR and lists one record per CDR3 protein. The repertoire holds some 120,000 distinct CDR3 sequences, 15% to 20% seen once, with roughly 3.6% in the top ten. Sequenced: axillary lymph node tissue. These receptors were obtained from a female donor with breast cancer. Some clones in this sample may be carry-over from other donors' samples.

A word on this clonotype: At one end, the junction sequence differs from germline, possibly due to a read error. This chain uses TRBV28 with TRBJ1-3; D remains ambiguous. This CDR3 spans 14 amino acids. Germline lookup yields CDR1 MDHEN and CDR2 SYDVKM. CDR3 residues: CAISLTNSGNTIYF. CDR3 bases: TGTGCCATCAGTTTAACGAACTCTGGAAACACCATATATTTT.

This clonotype was recorded many times. This CDR3 reads CATSDLHRGDEQFF. The CDR3 DNA follows: TGTGCCACCAGTGATTTGCACAGGGGTGATGAGCAGTTCTTC. The rearrangement joins TRBV24-1 to TRBJ2-1; 7 bases fit TRBD1. Germline V lookup: CDR1 KGHDR, CDR2 SFDVKD. The CDR3 has 14 amino acids. The J segment lost 8 bases and the V segment lost 0 bases, leaving 3 bases of the junction unmatched.

The table lists this clonotype with many counts. This rearrangement joins TRBV7-3 to TRBJ2-2; TRBD2 matches at 11 bases. The V segment lost 5 bases and the J segment 4 bases; nucleotides outside the gene matches: 3. The CDR3 length is 15 residues. Looked up from germline, CDR1 is SGHTA and CDR2 is FQGTGA. The CDR3 reads CASSIGTSGTGELFF. Written as DNA, the CDR3 is TGTGCCAGCAGCATCGGGACTAGCGGCACCGGGGAGCTGTTTTTT. Using reference TRBV7-3 and TRBJ2-2 for the parts outside the CDR3, the full variable domain is GAGVSQTPSNKVTEKGKYVELRCDPISGHTALYWYRQSLGQGPEFLIYFQGTGAADDSGLPNDRFFAVRPEGSVSTLKIQRTERGDSAVYLCASSIGTSGTGELFFGEGSRLTVL.

This clonotype was counted ten times or more. The J gene is TRBJ2-1, the V gene TRBV6-5, with D maybe TRBD2 (5 bases). Germline V lookup: CDR1 MNHEY, CDR2 SVGAGI. Trimming took 7 bases from V and 9 from J, leaving 10 bases between them. The CDR3 totals 11 residues. CDR3 in amino acids: CASTRGSEQFF. The CDR3 region has the DNA TGTGCCAGCACCCGGGGTAGTGAGCAGTTCTTC.

Concerning this clonotype itself: Being one base from a much bigger clone, this may be a read error. This chain uses TRBV30 with TRBJ2-1; the D is unclear. The V end lost 4 bases, the J end lost 2 bases, and 15 bases lay between the germline ends. This CDR3 spans 15 amino acids. Germline CDR1 reads GTSNPN; CDR2 reads SVGIG (reference sequence). CDR3 nucleotide sequence: TGTGCCTGGAACCCCAGGTGGACCCCCTACAATGAGCAGTTCTTC. Protein sequence: CAWNPRWTPYNEQFF.

This clonotype appeared many times. The chain joins TRBV5-1 to TRBJ2-3, with 12 positions matching TRBD2. Germline values: CDR1 SGHRS, CDR2 YFSETQ. V shed 4 bases, J shed 1 base, and the junction held 7 bases outside the gene matches. There are 17 residues in the CDR3. The CDR3 nucleotides are TGCGCCAGCAGCCCTGGACTAGCGGGGAGAGGCACAGATACGCAGTATTTT. Amino acids: CASSPGLAGRGTDTQYF.

This clonotype was detected ten times or more. This sequence joins TRBV20-1 and TRBJ1-2; D may be TRBD1 (5 bases). The CDR3 runs to 15 residues. Germline-derived CDR1 and CDR2 are DFQATT and SNEGSKA (reference sequence). V gave up 5 bases and J gave up 0 bases, with 16 bases separating them. This chain's CDR3 is CSAFPEGRSNYGYTF. CDR3 coding DNA: TGCAGTGCTTTCCCCGAGGGGAGATCTAACTATGGCTACACCTTC.

This clonotype was observed many times. The CDR3 bases are TGTGCCAGCAGCTTATTGACAGGAGTCACAGATACGCAGTATTTT. Translation gives CASSLLTGVTDTQYF. The chain uses TRBV7-8 and TRBJ2-3, with D possibly being TRBD1 (6 bases). This CDR3 region has 15 residues. CDR1 and CDR2 (germline): SGHVS, FQNEAQ. Trimming removed 2 bases from V and 2 bases from J, with 11 bases in between.

This clonotype was seen more than once but under ten times. The chain is built from TRBV20-1 and TRBJ2-2; 7 nucleotides line up with TRBD1. The CDR3 is made up of 15 amino acids. Per germline, CDR1 DFQATT and CDR2 SNEGSKA (reference sequence). The ends lost 5 bases at V and 9 bases at J; junction bases unmatched: 15. CDR3 DNA: TGCAGTGCTGGAGTAACAGGGGAGACCGACCGGGAGCTGTTTTTT. Amino acids: CSAGVTGETDRELFF.